This T cell receptor (beta chain) was found in a study of T-cell reconstitution after alpha-beta-depleted transplantation in children (TCRdb year 2016). A note on the overall study: Using TCR repertoire profiling, the study quantitatively followed how T-cell immune reconstitution unfolded in children after TCRalphabeta/CD19-depleted allogeneic hematopoietic cell transplantation.

Libraries were prepared through PCR. For sequencing, an Illumina HiSeq 2500 was employed. TCR libraries were prepared with molecular barcoding, using unique molecular identifiers to normalize TCRbeta repertoire quantification. Through fastp at Q25 and MiXCR, TCRdb rebuilt clones from the public reads, retaining in-frame beta chains. Each CDR3 protein gets just one entry, which takes the most common genes and DNA from the rows behind it. The sample table lists 600,000 to 700,000 distinct CDR3 sequences, 16% of them with a count of one. The ten largest make up 1.1% of the sample. This clonotype was detected a few times. It has no known antigen specificity. No much larger clone is present one base from it, and per-base qualities are unavailable. From the cysteine up to the phenylalanine, the CDR3 has a length of 13 residues. The sequence is cut down to CDR3 DNA, 39 bases in frame from base 1. V and J are truncated by 6 bases and 1 base respectively, leaving an intervening sequence of 9 bases. From a lookup of the germline V gene, CDR1 and CDR2 are ENHRY and SYGVKD.

The sequences come from PBMCs from the stem cell graft donor, collected from the stem cell graft. The clonotype comes from a human donor who donated a stem cell graft to a child with acute myeloid leukemia. The receptor chain draws on TRBV10-3 and TRBJ2-5, with no D gene named confidently. The nucleotides are TGTGCCATCAGGCGAGCACCCCAAGAGACCCAGTACTTC. Its protein product is CAIRRAPQETQYF.